These T cell receptor beta chains were read from a single sample in a study of STAT5B mutations in CD4+ large granular lymphocyte leukemia. The table came from immunoSEQ multiplex PCR; TCRdb's copy has only in-frame clones and leaves some out. The sample comprises tens of thousands of clones, 60% to 80% of which are singletons, and around 4% rests with the top ten. Sequenced input: CD4+ T cells from blood buffy coats. The source of these receptors is a human donor in good health. CDR3s include the opening cysteine and the closing phenylalanine or tryptophan. A D gene is named only where the DNA matches it firmly. Size is omitted from some rows. Given values are once, few, many or a class for expanded clones.

TRBV5-1	.	.	TRBJ2-6	TGCGCCAGCAGCCCACAGGCGACGACTGGGGCCAACGTCCTGACTTTC	CASSPQATTGANVLTF
TRBV6-5	.	once	TRBJ1-6	TGTGCCAGCATTCAGGGTGCGGGATTTAATTCACCCCTCCACTTT	CASIQGAGFNSPLHF
TRBV5-1	.	.	TRBJ2-2	TGCGCCAGCACCACAGAGAACACCGGGGAGCTGTTTTTT	CASTTENTGELFF
TRBV6-1	TRBD1	.	TRBJ2-3	TGTGCCAGCGGGACTGGACAGGGTACGCAGTATTTT	CASGTGQGTQYF
TRBV7-6	TRBD1	once	TRBJ2-1	TGTGCCAGCAGCACTGAGACAGGGGCCTGGAATGAGCAGTTCTTC	CASSTETGAWNEQFF
TRBV6-5	.	.	TRBJ2-2	TGTGCCAGCAGTTACTCAGGGAGGCTAAACGGGGAGCTGTTTTTT	CASSYSGRLNGELFF
TRBV6-6	TRBD2	.	TRBJ2-5	TGTGCCAGCAGTAGTAGCGGGAGTCAAGAGACCCAGTACTTC	CASSSSGSQETQYF
TRBV5-4	.	few	TRBJ2-7	TGTGCCAGCAGCACAGGATTCAGCGAGCAGTACTTC	CASSTGFSEQYF
TRBV7-9	TRBD1	.	TRBJ1-3	TGTGCCAGCAGTTCACCTCAGGGGGCGCCTGGAAACACCATATATTTT	CASSSPQGAPGNTIYF
TRBV27	TRBD1	.	TRBJ2-3	TGTGCCAGCCATACTAGACAGGGGGGGGATACGCAGTATTTT	CASHTRQGGDTQYF
TRBV7-2	.	.	TRBJ1-4	TGTGCCAGCAACCTCCAAGGCGCTAATGAAAAACTGTTTTTT	CASNLQGANEKLFF
TRBV11-3	.	.	TRBJ1-1	TGTGCCAGCAGCTTACAGGTTCCGAACACTGAAGCTTTCTTT	CASSLQVPNTEAFF
TRBV29-1	TRBD2	.	TRBJ2-1	TGCAGCGTTGTGCGGGGGAGCTCCTACAATGAGCAGTTCTTC	CSVVRGSSYNEQFF
TRBV16	TRBD2	.	TRBJ2-3	TGTGCCAGCAGCCAATCGCCTAGCGGAGGCACAGATACGCAGTATTTT	CASSQSPSGGTDTQYF
TRBV5-1	TRBD1	few	TRBJ1-1	TGCGCCAGCAGCACAGGGGACAGCCGAAACACTGAAGCTTTCTTT	CASSTGDSRNTEAFF
TRBV2	.	.	TRBJ2-5	TGTGCCAGCAGTGAATTTGGATCCCAAGAGACCCAGTACTTC	CASSEFGSQETQYF
TRBV5-1	TRBD1	.	TRBJ1-1	TGCGCCAGCAGCCTACGACAGGGAAATACTGAAGCTTTCTTT	CASSLRQGNTEAFF
TRBV10-3	TRBD2	few	TRBJ2-1	TGTGCCATCAGCCAGGTTAGCGGGAGGAGTGAGAATGAGCAGTTCTTC	CAISQVSGRSENEQFF
TRBV28	.	.	TRBJ2-1	TGTGCCAGCAGCCGATCCAGGGGAAAAAATGAGCAGTTCTTC	CASSRSRGKNEQFF
TRBV27	.	.	TRBJ2-3	TGTGCCAGCAGAGAGGCCGTAAGCACAGATACGCAGTATTTT	CASREAVSTDTQYF
TRBV2	.	.	TRBJ2-5	TGTGCCAGCAGCTCCAGGGTCTTCGATGAGACCCAGTACTTC	CASSSRVFDETQYF
TRBV13	.	.	TRBJ1-3	TGTGCCAGCAGCTTAGACTCGAGCTCTGGAAACACCATATATTTT	CASSLDSSSGNTIYF
TRBV5-4	.	.	TRBJ1-2	TGTGCCAGCAGCTTGGACTCAGGGGAGGCGGGCTACACCTTC	CASSLDSGEAGYTF
TRBV7-2	TRBD2	.	TRBJ2-1	TGTGCCAGCAGCTTTCGACTAGCGAGAACCCACAATGAGCAGTTCTTC	CASSFRLARTHNEQFF
TRBV11-2	TRBD1	.	TRBJ1-3	TGTGCCAGCAGCTTACAGGGACAGCGAGGAAACACCATATATTTT	CASSLQGQRGNTIYF
TRBV19	.	.	TRBJ2-2	TGTGCCAGTACAGGGTATGGCACCGGGGAGCTGTTTTTT	CASTGYGTGELFF
TRBV6-1	.	.	TRBJ1-5	TGTGCCAGCACGGAAGGACCTACGCCCCAGCATTTT	CASTEGPTPQHF
TRBV28	TRBD1	.	TRBJ1-2	TGTGCCAGCAGTCCAGGGGGCGCGTGGGGCTACACCTTC	CASSPGGAWGYTF
TRBV18	TRBD1	.	TRBJ2-7	TGTGCCAGCTCACCACCCGGACAGGGGGCATCCTACGAGCAGTACTTC	CASSPPGQGASYEQYF
TRBV7-9	.	.	TRBJ2-5	TGTGCCAGCAGCTTAGCGAATGTTGAGACCCAGTACTTC	CASSLANVETQYF
TRBV18	.	few	TRBJ1-2	TGTGCCAGCTCCCACCTTGGTCAGCGAGGTGGCTACACCTTC	CASSHLGQRGGYTF
TRBV11-3	TRBD2	.	TRBJ2-3	TGTGCCAGCAGCCCGGGACTAGCTCCTGATACGCAGTATTTT	CASSPGLAPDTQYF
TRBV15	TRBD2	.	TRBJ2-2	TGTGCCACCAGCAGAGAAAAGGGAGGGGCCACCGGGGAGCTGTTTTTT	CATSREKGGATGELFF
TRBV12-5	.	.	TRBJ2-3	TGTGCTAGCGGATCTGGCACAGATACGCAGTATTTT	CASGSGTDTQYF
TRBV10-3	.	.	TRBJ2-3	TGTGCCATCATGAAACCCTCCACAGATACGCAGTATTTT	CAIMKPSTDTQYF
TRBV10-1	.	.	TRBJ2-6	TGCGCCAGCAGCGAAGCTGGGGCCAACGTCCTGACTTTC	CASSEAGANVLTF
TRBV6-5	.	.	TRBJ2-2	TGTGCCAGCAGCGAGGGTATAAACACCGGGGAGCTGTTTTTT	CASSEGINTGELFF
TRBV28	.	.	TRBJ2-3	TGTGCCAGCAGTTTACCCCAGACCCACACAGATACGCAGTATTTT	CASSLPQTHTDTQYF
TRBV18	.	.	TRBJ2-7	TGTGCCAGCTCAGACCCCAGGGAGAGCTCCTACGAGCAGTACTTC	CASSDPRESSYEQYF
TRBV4-1	TRBD1	.	TRBJ2-5	TGCGCCAGCAGCCAAGACGGGACAGGGGGCGCCCCGGGGGAGACCCAGTACTTC	CASSQDGTGGAPGETQYF
TRBV4-2	TRBD1	.	TRBJ1-4	TGTGCCAGCAGCCAAGATGGACAGGCTGCAACTAATGAAAAACTGTTTTTT	CASSQDGQAATNEKLFF
TRBV6-1	TRBD2	.	TRBJ2-7	TGTGCCAGCAGTGTGGGGGAGGGCCGCGAGCAGTACTTC	CASSVGEGREQYF
TRBV5-1	.	once	TRBJ2-5	TGCGCCAGCAGCACCGGACAGTATCAAGAGACCCAGTACTTC	CASSTGQYQETQYF
TRBV18	.	once	TRBJ1-2	TGTGCCAGCTCACCACCCGTACAGGGCGGAGGCTACACCTTC	CASSPPVQGGGYTF
TRBV14	.	.	TRBJ2-3	TGTGCCAGCGCGGAACAGATCACAGATACGCAGTATTTT	CASAEQITDTQYF
TRBV7-9	.	.	TRBJ2-5	TGTGCCAGCAGCTTCGGATGGGGGGAGACCCAGTACTTC	CASSFGWGETQYF
TRBV4-2	.	.	TRBJ2-2	TGTGCCAGCAGCCAAGATATGGGAGATTATTACACCGGGGAGCTGTTTTTT	CASSQDMGDYYTGELFF
TRBV27	TRBD2	.	TRBJ2-7	TGTGCCAGCAGTCCTTGGGGGACTAGCGGAAGCTACGAGCAGTACTTC	CASSPWGTSGSYEQYF
TRBV4-2	TRBD2	.	TRBJ2-7	TGTGCCAGCAGCCGAGACCGGGGGGACTACGAGCAGTACTTC	CASSRDRGDYEQYF